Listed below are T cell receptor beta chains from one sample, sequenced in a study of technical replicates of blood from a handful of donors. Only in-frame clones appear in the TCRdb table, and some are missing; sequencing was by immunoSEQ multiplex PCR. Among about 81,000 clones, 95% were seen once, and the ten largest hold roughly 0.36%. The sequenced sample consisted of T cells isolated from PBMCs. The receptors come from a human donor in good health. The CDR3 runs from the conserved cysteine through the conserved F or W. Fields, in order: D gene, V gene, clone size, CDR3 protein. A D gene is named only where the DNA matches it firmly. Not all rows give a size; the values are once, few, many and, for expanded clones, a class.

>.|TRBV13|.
CASSLWEVSYNEQFF
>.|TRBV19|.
CASSIRGGNEKLFF
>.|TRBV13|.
CASSLGQSLPYGYTF
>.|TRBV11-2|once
CASSLDPESGVYTEAFF
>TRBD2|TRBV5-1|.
CASSPNPGLSTDTQYF
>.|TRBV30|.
CAWSRGTGANVLTF
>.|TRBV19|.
CASSLRSGVGEQFF
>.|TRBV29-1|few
CSVGPGTEAFF
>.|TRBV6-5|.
CASSYFSASDEQFF
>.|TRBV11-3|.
CASSLGAGPQETQYF
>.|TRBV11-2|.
CASSYPWRREELNEKLFF
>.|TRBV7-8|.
CASSSEGLLGSEQFF
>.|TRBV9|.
CASSVGEGGTFETQYF
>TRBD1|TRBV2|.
CASSTGGYEQYF
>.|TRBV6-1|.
CASSPIDTEAFF
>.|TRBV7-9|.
CASSPRDLFDRSYEQYF
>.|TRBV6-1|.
CASSERDIGTGELFF
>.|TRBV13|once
CASIWTVNTGELFF
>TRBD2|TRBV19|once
CASSVLAGVSVTDTQYF
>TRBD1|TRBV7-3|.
CASSLKGDRGVAEAFF
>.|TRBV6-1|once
CASSPQEHQPQHF
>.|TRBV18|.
CASSPSTFEYWNTEAFF
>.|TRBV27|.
CASSPTNFYEQYF
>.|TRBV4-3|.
CASSQSRSPGGSYEQYF
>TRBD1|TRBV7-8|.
CASSPEGADETWDEQYF
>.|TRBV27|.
CASSLSGGYGYTF
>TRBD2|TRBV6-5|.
CASRRLAGTYEQYF
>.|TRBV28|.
CASLNRALGYEQFF
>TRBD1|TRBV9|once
CASSVGAGGYEQYF
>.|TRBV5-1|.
CASSSTQNEQFF
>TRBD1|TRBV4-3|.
CASSQDATGFWEKLFF
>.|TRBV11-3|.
CASSPPNNEQFF
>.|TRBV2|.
CASSDKRNAETQYF
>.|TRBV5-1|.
CASSLAQNEQYF
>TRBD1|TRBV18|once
CASSPTGGIRTGELFF
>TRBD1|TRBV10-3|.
CAISLTGGRGGDGYTF
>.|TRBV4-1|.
CASSPGTLPSYEQYF
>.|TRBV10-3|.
CAISDTYSNTGELFF
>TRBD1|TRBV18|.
CASSPLDRAMIRTEAFF
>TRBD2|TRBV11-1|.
CASSLELADNEQFF
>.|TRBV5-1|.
CASSSGVRTYEQYF
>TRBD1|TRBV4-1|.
CASSQGDRGNYQPQHF
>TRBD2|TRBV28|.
CASSRTPAGVYEQYF
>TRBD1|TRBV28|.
CASSFEGGYEKLFF
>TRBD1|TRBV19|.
CASYAGTGIVDEQFF
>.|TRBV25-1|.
CASSDSLGYTF
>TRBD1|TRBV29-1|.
CSVEVGTGVPYEQYF
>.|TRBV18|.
CASSPFVNLGQINEKLFF
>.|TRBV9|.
CASSPRTVGNTIYF
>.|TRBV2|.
CASRTDSNYGYTF
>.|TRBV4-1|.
CASSQSPPRPAVSTDTQYF
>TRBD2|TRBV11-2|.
CASSLGGLVSTGELFF
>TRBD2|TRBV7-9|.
CASSKASGSGNIQYF
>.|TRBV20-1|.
CSARRDGTQYF
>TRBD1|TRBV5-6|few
CASSLPRDPGGYGYTF